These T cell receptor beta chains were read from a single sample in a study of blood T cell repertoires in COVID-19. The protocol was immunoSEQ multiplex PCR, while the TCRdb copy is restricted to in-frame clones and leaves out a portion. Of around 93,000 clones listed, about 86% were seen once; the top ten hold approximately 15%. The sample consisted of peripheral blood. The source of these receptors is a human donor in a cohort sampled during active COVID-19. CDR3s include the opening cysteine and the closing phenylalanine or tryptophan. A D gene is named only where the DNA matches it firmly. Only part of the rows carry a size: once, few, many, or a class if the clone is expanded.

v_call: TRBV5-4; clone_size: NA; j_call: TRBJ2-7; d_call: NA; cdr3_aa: CASSGPDRPYEQYF; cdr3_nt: TGTGCCAGCAGCGGGCCGGACAGACCCTATGAGCAGTACTTC
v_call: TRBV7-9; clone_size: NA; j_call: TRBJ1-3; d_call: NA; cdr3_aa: CASSLGGGSGNTIYF; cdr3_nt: TGTGCCAGCAGCTTAGGAGGGGGCTCTGGAAACACCATATATTTT
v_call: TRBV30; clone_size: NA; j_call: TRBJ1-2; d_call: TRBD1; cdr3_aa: CAWSDRGRGLRYGYTF; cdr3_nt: TGTGCCTGGAGCGACAGGGGCAGGGGGCTTCGGTATGGCTACACCTTC
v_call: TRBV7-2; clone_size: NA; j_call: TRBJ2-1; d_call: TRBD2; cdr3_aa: CASSLSGGTYNEQFF; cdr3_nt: TGTGCCAGCAGCTTGAGCGGGGGGACTTACAATGAGCAGTTCTTC
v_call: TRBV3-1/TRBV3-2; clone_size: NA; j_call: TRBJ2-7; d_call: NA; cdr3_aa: CASSPQAVPGAEQYF; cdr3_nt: TGTGCCAGCAGCCCACAGGCCGTGCCGGGCGCCGAGCAGTACTTC
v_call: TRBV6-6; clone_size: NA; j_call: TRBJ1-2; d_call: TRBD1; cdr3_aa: CASSFAETGIYGYTF; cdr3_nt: TGTGCCAGCAGTTTCGCCGAGACAGGGATCTATGGCTACACCTTC
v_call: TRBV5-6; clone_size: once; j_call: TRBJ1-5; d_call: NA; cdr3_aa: CASSAGSPWGPQHF; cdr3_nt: TGTGCCAGCAGCGCGGGCTCGCCCTGGGGGCCCCAGCATTTT
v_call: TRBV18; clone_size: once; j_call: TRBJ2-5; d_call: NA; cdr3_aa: CASSPRQAQETQYF; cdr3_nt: TGTGCCAGCTCACCACGACAGGCCCAAGAGACCCAGTACTTC
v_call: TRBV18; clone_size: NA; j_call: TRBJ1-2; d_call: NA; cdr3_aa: CASSTTIGEDYGYTF; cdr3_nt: TGTGCCAGCTCAACAACCATAGGGGAAGACTATGGCTACACCTTC
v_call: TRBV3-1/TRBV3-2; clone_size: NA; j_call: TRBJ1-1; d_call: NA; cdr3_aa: CASSQVSRSEAFF; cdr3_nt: TGTGCCAGCAGCCAAGTGTCTCGGTCTGAAGCTTTCTTT
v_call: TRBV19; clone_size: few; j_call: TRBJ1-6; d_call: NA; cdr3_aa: CASSIWGRGNSPLHF; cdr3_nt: TGTGCCAGTAGTATTTGGGGCAGGGGAAATTCACCCCTCCACTTT
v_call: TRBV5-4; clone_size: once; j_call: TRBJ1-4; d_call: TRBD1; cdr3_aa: CASSMRGGQEKLFF; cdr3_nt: TGTGCCAGCAGCATGAGAGGGGGCCAAGAAAAACTGTTTTTT
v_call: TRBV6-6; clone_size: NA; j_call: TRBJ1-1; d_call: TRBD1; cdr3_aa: CASSGPLQGARPEAFF; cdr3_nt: TGTGCCAGCAGTGGACCGCTACAGGGGGCGCGTCCTGAAGCTTTCTTT
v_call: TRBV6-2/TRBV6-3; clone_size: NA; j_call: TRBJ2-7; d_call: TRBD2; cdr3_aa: CASSLGLATYEQYF; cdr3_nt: TGTGCCAGCAGCCTCGGACTAGCTACCTACGAGCAGTACTTC
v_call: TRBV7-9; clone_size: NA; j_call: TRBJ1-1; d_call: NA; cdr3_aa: CASSPSKSEAFF; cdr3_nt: TGTGCCAGCAGCCCATCCAAATCTGAAGCTTTCTTT
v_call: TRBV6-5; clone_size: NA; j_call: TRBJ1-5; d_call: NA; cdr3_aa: CASSFQGGQPQHF; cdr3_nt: TGTGCCAGCAGTTTCCAGGGAGGACAGCCCCAGCATTTT
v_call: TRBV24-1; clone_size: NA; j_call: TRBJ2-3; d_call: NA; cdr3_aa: CATSVSSGLTDTQYF; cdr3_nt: TGTGCCACCAGTGTTTCGAGCGGCCTCACAGATACGCAGTATTTT
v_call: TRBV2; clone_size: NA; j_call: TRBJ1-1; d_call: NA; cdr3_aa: CASNQGLNTEAFF; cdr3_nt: TGTGCCAGCAACCAGGGGCTAAACACTGAAGCTTTCTTT
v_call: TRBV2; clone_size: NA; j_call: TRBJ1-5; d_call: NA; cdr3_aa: CASIGGDSNQPQHF; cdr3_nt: TGTGCCAGCATAGGAGGAGATAGCAATCAGCCCCAGCATTTT
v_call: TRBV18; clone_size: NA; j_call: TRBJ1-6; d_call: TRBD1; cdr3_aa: CASSPQGAQDSPLHF; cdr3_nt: TGTGCCAGCTCACCACAGGGGGCGCAGGATTCACCCCTCCACTTT
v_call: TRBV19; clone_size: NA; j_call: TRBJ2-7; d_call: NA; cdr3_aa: CASSVRVEHYEQYF; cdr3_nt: TGTGCCAGTAGTGTCAGGGTAGAGCACTACGAGCAGTACTTC
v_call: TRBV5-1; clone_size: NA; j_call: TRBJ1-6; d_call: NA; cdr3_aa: CASSLAGYQSPLHF; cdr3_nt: TGCGCCAGCAGCTTGGCGGGGTACCAGTCACCTCTCCACTTT
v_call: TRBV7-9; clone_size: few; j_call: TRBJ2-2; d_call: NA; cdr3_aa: CASSSQGNTGELFF; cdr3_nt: TGTGCCAGCAGCTCACAGGGGAACACCGGGGAGCTGTTTTTT
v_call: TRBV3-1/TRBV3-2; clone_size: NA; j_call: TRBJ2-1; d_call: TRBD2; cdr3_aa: CASSQGLAAIYNEQFF; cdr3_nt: TGTGCCAGCAGCCAAGGTCTAGCGGCCATCTACAATGAGCAGTTCTTC
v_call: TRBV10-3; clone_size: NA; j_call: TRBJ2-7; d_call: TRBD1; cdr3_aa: CATRSPRDRDYEQYF; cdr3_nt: TGTGCCACACGGTCACCCCGGGACAGGGACTACGAGCAGTACTTC
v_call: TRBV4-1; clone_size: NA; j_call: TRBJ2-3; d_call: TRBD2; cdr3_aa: CASSLSAGGADTQYF; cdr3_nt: TGCGCCAGCAGCCTATCAGCGGGAGGGGCAGATACGCAGTATTTT
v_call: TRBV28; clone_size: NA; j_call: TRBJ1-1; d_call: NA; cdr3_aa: CASSFQGMNTEAFF; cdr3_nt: TGTGCCAGCAGTTTCCAGGGCATGAACACTGAAGCTTTCTTT
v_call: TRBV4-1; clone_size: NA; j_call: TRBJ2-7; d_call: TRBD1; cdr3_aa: CASSPGQGVSYEQYF; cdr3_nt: TGCGCCAGCAGCCCCGGACAGGGCGTCAGCTACGAGCAGTACTTC
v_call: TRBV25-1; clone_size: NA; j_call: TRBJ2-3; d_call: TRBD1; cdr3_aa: CASSDYEDRVRDTQYF; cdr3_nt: TGTGCCAGCAGTGACTATGAGGACAGGGTGAGAGATACGCAGTATTTT
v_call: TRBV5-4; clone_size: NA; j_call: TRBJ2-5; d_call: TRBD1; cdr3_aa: CASSLGPGTAQETQYF; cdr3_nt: TGTGCCAGCAGCTTGGGCCCCGGGACAGCCCAAGAGACCCAGTACTTC
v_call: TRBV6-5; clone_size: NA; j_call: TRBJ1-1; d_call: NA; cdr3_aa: CASTEGMNTEAFF; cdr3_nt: TGTGCCAGCACCGAGGGCATGAACACTGAAGCTTTCTTT
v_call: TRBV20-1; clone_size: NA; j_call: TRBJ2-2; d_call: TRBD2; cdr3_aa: CSASRGLAGVAGELFF; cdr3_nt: TGCAGTGCTAGTCGGGGACTAGCGGGTGTCGCCGGGGAGCTGTTTTTT
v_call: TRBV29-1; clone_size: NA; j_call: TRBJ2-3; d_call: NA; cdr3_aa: CSVTLLQGSATENTQYF; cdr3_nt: TGCAGCGTTACACTCCTACAGGGTTCGGCAACAGAGAATACGCAGTATTTT
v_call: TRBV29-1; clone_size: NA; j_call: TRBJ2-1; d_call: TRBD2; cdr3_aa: CSVEDRGDRDNEQFF; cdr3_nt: TGCAGCGTTGAAGATCGGGGGGACCGAGACAATGAGCAGTTCTTC
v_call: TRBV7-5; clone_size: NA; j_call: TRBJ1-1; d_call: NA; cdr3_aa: CANSKLSNGTPVRLNTEAFF; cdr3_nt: TGTGCCAACTCAAAACTATCCAACGGGACACCGGTACGTTTGAACACTGAAGCTTTCTTT
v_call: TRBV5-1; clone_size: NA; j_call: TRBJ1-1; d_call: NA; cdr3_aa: CASTLQGQNTEAFF; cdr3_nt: TGCGCCAGCACCCTCCAGGGACAGAACACTGAAGCTTTCTTT
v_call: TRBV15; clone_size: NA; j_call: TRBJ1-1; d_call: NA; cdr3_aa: CATSRDRGAPEAFF; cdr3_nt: TGTGCCACCAGCAGAGACAGGGGAGCCCCTGAAGCTTTCTTT
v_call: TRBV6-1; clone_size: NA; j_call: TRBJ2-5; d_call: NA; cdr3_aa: CASSSQETQYF; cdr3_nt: TGTGCCAGCAGTTCTCAAGAGACCCAGTACTTC
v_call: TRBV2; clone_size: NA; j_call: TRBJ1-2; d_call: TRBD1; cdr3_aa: CASSEAEPGGSRNYGYTF; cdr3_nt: TGTGCCAGCAGTGAAGCGGAACCAGGGGGCAGTAGGAACTATGGCTACACCTTC
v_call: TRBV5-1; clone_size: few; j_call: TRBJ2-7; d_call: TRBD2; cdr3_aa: CASSLLGGKSYEQYF; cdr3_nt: TGCGCCAGCAGCTTGTTGGGAGGGAAGTCCTACGAGCAGTACTTC
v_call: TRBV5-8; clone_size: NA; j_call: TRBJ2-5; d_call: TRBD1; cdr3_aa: CASSLEGTAAQETQYF; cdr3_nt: TGTGCCAGCAGCTTAGAGGGGACAGCCGCCCAAGAGACCCAGTACTTC
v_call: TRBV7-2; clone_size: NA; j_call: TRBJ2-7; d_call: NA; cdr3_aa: CASSLGQALEQYF; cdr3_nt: TGTGCCAGCAGCTTAGGGCAGGCCCTAGAGCAGTACTTC
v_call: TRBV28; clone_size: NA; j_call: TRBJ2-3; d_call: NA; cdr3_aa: CASSIPGRGDTQYF; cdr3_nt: TGTGCCAGCAGTATACCTGGCCGCGGGGATACGCAGTATTTT
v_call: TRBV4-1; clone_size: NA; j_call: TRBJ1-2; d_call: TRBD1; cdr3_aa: CASSQGSGTGFGYTF; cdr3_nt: TGCGCCAGCAGCCAAGGGTCGGGGACAGGCTTTGGCTACACCTTC
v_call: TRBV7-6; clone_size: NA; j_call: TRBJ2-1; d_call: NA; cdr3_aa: CASSPSRSSYNEQFF; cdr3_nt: TGTGCCAGCAGCCCCTCACGGAGCTCCTACAATGAGCAGTTCTTC